The clone carrying this TCR beta chain has a handful of counts. Its antigen is not identified. The data originate from a study of T cells after yellow fever vaccination. Overall study results and limits: It was a weaker secondary response, yet one that peaked faster, at day 5 versus 15. Detected again after the booster were most primary-vaccination clones, at about 96% CD4 and 88% CD8.

MiXCR, run by TCRdb on the 5' RACE reads, gives a single entry per CDR3 protein. The sample consists of under 700,000 distinct CDR3 sequences, around a sixth of them appearing once. CDR3 length: 18 amino acids. Trimming took 1 base from V and 0 from J, leaving 22 bases between them. CDR1 and CDR2 from the germline V gene are SQVTM and ANQGSEA. The sequenced sample was PBMCs, obtained 4 to 6 days after the first yellow fever vaccination. The chain combines TRBV29-1 with TRBJ2-7, with TRBD2 as a possible D gene (5 bases). The sequence was obtained from a man between 18 and 35 years old who received the YFV17D yellow fever vaccine. For the CDR3, the DNA is TGCAGCGTTGAAGGCTTTTTAGAGGGTGGCATTAGCTCCTACGAGCAGTACTTC. This gives the protein CSVEGFLEGGISSYEQYF.